This is a list of T cell receptor beta chains from one sample in a study of CD8 T cells in Susac syndrome. One entry per CDR3 protein results from TCRdb running MiXCR on the immunoSEQ multiplex PCR reads. The sample holds about 180,000 distinct CDR3 sequences, 90% to 97% seen once. Sequencing input: CD4+ T cells from PBMCs. The receptors were gathered from a human donor with multiple sclerosis. CDR3s include the opening cysteine and the closing phenylalanine or tryptophan. The order of the fields is J gene, V gene, clone size, D gene, CDR3 DNA, CDR3 protein. D genes are given only for firm matches. Clone size is not always given. Where it is, it says once, few, many or a class for expanded clones.

TRBJ2-2 | TRBV19 | - | - | TGTGCCAGTTGCGTCTCCAGGGGGGCGAACACCGGGGAGCTGTTTTTT | CASCVSRGANTGELFF
TRBJ2-1 | TRBV28 | - | - | TGTGCCAGCAGTTTCCCAGGGACGGGCGATGAGCAGTTCTTC | CASSFPGTGDEQFF
TRBJ1-4 | TRBV29-1 | - | - | TGCAGCGTTGAGGTTCCAGGGTCTAATGAAAAACTGTTTTTT | CSVEVPGSNEKLFF
TRBJ2-3 | TRBV7-9 | - | - | TGTGCCAGCAGCAACCGGGACAAACAGCGGGATACGCAGTATTTT | CASSNRDKQRDTQYF
TRBJ1-1 | TRBV19 | - | - | TGTGCCAGTACCGAATCAGGCAGTGCTGAAGCTTTCTTT | CASTESGSAEAFF
TRBJ2-7 | TRBV12-3/TRBV12-4 | - | - | TGTGCCAGCAGTCGAGCGAATTTCGAGCAGTACTTC | CASSRANFEQYF
TRBJ2-3 | TRBV6-5 | - | - | TGTGCCAGCAGTAACCGTCCCACAGATACGCAGTATTTT | CASSNRPTDTQYF
TRBJ1-1 | TRBV30 | - | - | TGTGCCTGGAGCGCCTGGGGAGGGGCGACGAACACTGAAGCTTTCTTT | CAWSAWGGATNTEAFF
TRBJ1-4 | TRBV5-4 | - | TRBD1 | TGTGCCAGCAGCTGGGACAGGGGAACTAATGAAAAACTGTTTTTT | CASSWDRGTNEKLFF
TRBJ2-2 | TRBV3-1 | once | - | TGTGCCAGCAGAGGTAAAGTGGCCACCGGGGAGCTGTTTTTT | CASRGKVATGELFF
TRBJ2-1 | TRBV29-1 | - | - | TGCAGCGTTGTCGGGGATGAGCAGTTCTTC | CSVVGDEQFF
TRBJ1-2 | TRBV15 | - | - | TGTGCCACCAGCAGAGATCGGGGGACTAACTATGGCTACACCTTC | CATSRDRGTNYGYTF
TRBJ1-6 | TRBV14 | - | - | TGTGCCAGCAGCCAAGTTTTTGCCAATTCACCCCTCCACTTT | CASSQVFANSPLHF
TRBJ2-7 | TRBV5-6 | - | - | TGTGCCAGCAGCCGGTTGGGACCTGATTACGAGCAGTACTTC | CASSRLGPDYEQYF
TRBJ2-7 | TRBV5-4 | - | - | TGTGCCAGCAGTCGCAGGGTCGCAGACGACGAGCAGTACTTC | CASSRRVADDEQYF
TRBJ1-2 | TRBV2 | - | TRBD1 | TGTGCCAGCAGTGCGCGACAGGGGCAGACAAACTATGGCTACACCTTC | CASSARQGQTNYGYTF